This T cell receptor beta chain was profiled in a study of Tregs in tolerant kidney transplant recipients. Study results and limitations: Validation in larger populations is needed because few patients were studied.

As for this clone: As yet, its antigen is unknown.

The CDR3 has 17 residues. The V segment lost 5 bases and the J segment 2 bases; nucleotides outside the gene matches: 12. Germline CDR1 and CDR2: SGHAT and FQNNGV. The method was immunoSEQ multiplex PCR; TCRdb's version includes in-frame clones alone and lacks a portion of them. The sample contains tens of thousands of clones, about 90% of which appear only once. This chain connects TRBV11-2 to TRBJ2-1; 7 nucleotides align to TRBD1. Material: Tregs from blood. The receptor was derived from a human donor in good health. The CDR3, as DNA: TGTGCCAGCAGCCGCCGCAGTTGGGACAGCACCTACAATGAGCAGTTCTTC. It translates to CASSRRSWDSTYNEQFF.